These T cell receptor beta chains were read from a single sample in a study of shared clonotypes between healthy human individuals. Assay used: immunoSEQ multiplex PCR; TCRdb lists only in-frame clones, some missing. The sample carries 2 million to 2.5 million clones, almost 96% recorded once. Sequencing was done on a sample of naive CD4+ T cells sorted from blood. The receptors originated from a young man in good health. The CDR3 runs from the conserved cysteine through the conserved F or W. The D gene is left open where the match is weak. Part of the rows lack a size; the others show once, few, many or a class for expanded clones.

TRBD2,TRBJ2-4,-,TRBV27,CASSFGGLAGGNIQYF,TGTGCCAGCAGTTTTGGGGGACTAGCGGGAGGAAACATTCAGTACTTC
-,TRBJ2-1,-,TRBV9,CASSPGAGPFVAEQFF,TGTGCCAGCAGCCCAGGGGCGGGGCCGTTCGTTGCAGAGCAGTTCTTC
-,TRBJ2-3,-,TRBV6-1,CASSEGPFPPVTQYF,TGTGCCAGCAGTGAGGGGCCTTTTCCGCCAGTTACGCAGTATTTT
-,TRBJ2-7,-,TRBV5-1,CAGFTAEQYF,TGCGCCGGGTTCACGGCCGAGCAGTACTTC
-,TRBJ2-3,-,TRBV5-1,CASSGVTTDTQYF,TGCGCCAGCAGCGGGGTGACCACAGATACGCAGTATTTT
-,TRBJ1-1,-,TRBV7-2,CASSFMRYEAFF,TGTGCCAGCAGCTTCATGAGATATGAAGCTTTCTTT
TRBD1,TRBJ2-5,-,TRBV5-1,CASGSSPGGAGETQYF,TGCGCCAGCGGCAGCTCCCCAGGGGGCGCAGGAGAGACCCAGTACTTC
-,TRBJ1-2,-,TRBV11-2,CASSLDSLRGYTF,TGTGCCAGCAGCCTGGACAGTTTGCGTGGCTACACCTTC
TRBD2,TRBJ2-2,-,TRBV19,CASSILAGGPSSTGELFF,TGTGCCAGTAGTATTCTAGCGGGAGGGCCCAGTAGCACCGGGGAGCTGTTTTTT
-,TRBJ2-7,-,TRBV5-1,CASSLTTSGRISYEQYF,TGCGCCAGCAGCCTCACAACCTCGGGACGGATCTCCTACGAGCAGTACTTC
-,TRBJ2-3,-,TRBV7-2,CASSLVADTQYF,TGTGCCAGCAGCTTAGTAGCAGATACGCAGTATTTT
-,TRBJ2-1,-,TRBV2,CAISPGVNEQFF,TGTGCCATAAGTCCTGGCGTCAATGAGCAGTTCTTC
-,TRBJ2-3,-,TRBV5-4,CASSLDYGSTDTQYF,TGTGCCAGCAGCCTCGACTACGGTAGCACAGATACGCAGTATTTT
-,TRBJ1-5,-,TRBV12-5,CASGSPAGQPQHF,TGTGCTAGTGGTTCCCCTGCGGGGCAGCCCCAGCATTTT
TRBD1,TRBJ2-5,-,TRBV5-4,CASSPGQGRETQYF,TGTGCCAGCAGCCCGGGACAGGGGCGGGAGACCCAGTACTTC
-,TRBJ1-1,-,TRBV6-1,CASRGQGYTEAFF,TGTGCCAGCAGAGGCCAGGGATACACTGAAGCTTTCTTT
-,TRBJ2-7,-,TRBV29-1,CSVLRDSYEQYF,TGCAGCGTCCTCCGAGACTCCTACGAGCAGTACTTC
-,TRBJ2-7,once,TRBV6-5,CASSPGGEQYF,TGTGCCAGCAGTCCAGGGGGGGAGCAGTACTTC
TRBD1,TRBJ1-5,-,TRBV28,CASSERTGSNQPQHF,TGTGCCAGCAGCGAAAGGACAGGGTCCAATCAGCCCCAGCATTTT
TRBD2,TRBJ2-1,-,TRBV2,CASSEERGGYNEQFF,TGTGCCAGCAGTGAGGAGCGGGGGGGCTACAATGAGCAGTTCTTC
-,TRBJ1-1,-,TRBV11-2,CASSLGQTGRAFF,TGTGCCAGCAGCTTAGGCCAGACGGGGAGGGCTTTCTTT
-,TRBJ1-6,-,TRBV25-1,CASTATGSPLHF,TGTGCCAGCACCGCCACGGGTTCACCCCTCCACTTT
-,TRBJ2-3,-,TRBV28,CASSLPGGTDTQYF,TGTGCCAGCAGTTTACCGGGAGGCACAGATACGCAGTATTTT
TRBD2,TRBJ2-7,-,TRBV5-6,CASSSLGLAGSSYEQYF,TGTGCCAGCAGCTCGCTCGGACTAGCGGGGAGCTCCTACGAGCAGTACTTC
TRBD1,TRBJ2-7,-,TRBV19,CASSISRGSEQYF,TGTGCCAGTAGTATATCCAGGGGGAGCGAGCAGTACTTC
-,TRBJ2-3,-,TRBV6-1,CASSEVWVSGDTQYF,TGTGCCAGCAGTGAAGTCTGGGTTTCGGGAGATACGCAGTATTTT
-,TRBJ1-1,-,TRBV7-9,CASSPERRRTEAFF,TGTGCCAGCAGCCCGGAGAGGAGGCGGACTGAAGCTTTCTTT
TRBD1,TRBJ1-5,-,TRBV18,CASSAQNFGLQGQPQHF,TGTGCCAGCTCAGCGCAAAACTTTGGGTTACAGGGGCAGCCCCAGCATTTT
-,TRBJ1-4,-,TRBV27,CASSFRTTNEKLFF,TGTGCCAGCAGTTTCCGAACAACTAATGAAAAACTGTTTTTT
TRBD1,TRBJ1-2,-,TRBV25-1,CASSEGQGSGYTF,TGTGCCAGCAGTGAAGGACAGGGGTCTGGCTACACCTTC
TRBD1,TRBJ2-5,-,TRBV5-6,CASSNDRAGTQYF,TGTGCCAGCAGCAACGACAGGGCGGGGACCCAGTACTTC
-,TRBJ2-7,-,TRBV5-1,CASSHTGPYEQYF,TGCGCCAGCAGCCATACAGGGCCCTACGAGCAGTACTTC
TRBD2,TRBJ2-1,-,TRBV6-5,CASSYDSGSLNEQFF,TGTGCCAGCAGTTACGATAGCGGGAGCTTAAATGAGCAGTTCTTC
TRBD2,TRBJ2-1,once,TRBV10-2,CASSERAGGQHEQFF,TGCGCCAGCAGTGAGCGTGCGGGGGGGCAACATGAGCAGTTCTTC
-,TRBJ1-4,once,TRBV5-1,CASSLSQATNEKLFF,TGCGCCAGCAGCTTGTCGCAGGCAACTAATGAAAAACTGTTTTTT
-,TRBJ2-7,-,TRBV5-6,CASSLGWGGRYEQYF,TGTGCCAGCAGCTTGGGCTGGGGGGGCCGGTACGAGCAGTACTTC
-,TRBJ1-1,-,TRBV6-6,CASSYAQGPEAFF,TGTGCCAGCAGTTACGCCCAGGGACCTGAAGCTTTCTTT
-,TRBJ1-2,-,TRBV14,CASSPGGYGYTF,TGTGCCAGCAGCCCCGGGGGCTATGGCTACACCTTC
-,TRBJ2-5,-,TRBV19,CASSWQGKETQYF,TGTGCCAGTAGTTGGCAGGGGAAAGAGACCCAGTACTTC
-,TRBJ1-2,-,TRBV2,CASRPQVGGYTF,TGTGCCAGCAGGCCACAGGTTGGGGGCTACACCTTC
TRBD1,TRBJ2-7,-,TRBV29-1,CSVESRDRRHSYEQYF,TGCAGCGTTGAGAGCCGGGACAGGAGGCACTCCTACGAGCAGTACTTC
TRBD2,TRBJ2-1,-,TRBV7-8,CASRVLAGQYNEQFF,TGTGCCAGCAGGGTACTAGCGGGACAGTACAATGAGCAGTTCTTC
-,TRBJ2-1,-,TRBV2,CASSGVPDTYSYNEQFF,TGTGCCAGCAGTGGGGTCCCGGACACTTACTCCTACAATGAGCAGTTCTTC